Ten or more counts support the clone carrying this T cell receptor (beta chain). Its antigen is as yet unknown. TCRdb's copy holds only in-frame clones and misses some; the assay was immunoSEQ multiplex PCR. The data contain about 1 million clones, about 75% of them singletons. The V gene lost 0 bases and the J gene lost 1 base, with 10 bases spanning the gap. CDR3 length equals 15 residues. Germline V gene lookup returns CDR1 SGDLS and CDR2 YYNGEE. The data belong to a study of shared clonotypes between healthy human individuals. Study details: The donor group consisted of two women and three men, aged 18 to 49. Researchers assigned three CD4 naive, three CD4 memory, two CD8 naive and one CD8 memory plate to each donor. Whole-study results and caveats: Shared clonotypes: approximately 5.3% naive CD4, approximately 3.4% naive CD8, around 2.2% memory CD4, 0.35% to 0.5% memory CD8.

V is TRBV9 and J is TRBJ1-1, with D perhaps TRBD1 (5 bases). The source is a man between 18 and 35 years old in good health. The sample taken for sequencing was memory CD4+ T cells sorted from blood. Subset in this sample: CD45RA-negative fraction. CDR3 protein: CASSVGGPRNTEAFF. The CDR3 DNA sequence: TGTGCCAGCAGCGTAGGGGGCCCAAGGAACACTGAAGCTTTCTTT. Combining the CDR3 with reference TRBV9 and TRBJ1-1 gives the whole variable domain DSGVTQTPKHLITATGQRVTLRCSPRSGDLSVYWYQQSLDQGLQFLIQYYNGEERAKGNILERFSAQQFPDLHSELNLSSLELGDSALYFCASSVGGPRNTEAFFGQGTRLTVV.